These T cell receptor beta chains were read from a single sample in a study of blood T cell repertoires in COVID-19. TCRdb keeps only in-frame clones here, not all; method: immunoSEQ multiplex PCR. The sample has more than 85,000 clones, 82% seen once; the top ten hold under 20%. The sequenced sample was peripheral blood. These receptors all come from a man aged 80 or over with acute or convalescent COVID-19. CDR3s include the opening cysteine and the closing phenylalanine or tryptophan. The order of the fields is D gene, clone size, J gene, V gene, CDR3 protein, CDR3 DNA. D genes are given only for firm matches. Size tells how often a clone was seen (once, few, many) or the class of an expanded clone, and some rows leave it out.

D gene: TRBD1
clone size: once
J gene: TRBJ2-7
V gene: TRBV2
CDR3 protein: CASSGDRGRSYEQYF
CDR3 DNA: TGTGCCAGCAGTGGGGACAGGGGGCGGTCCTACGAGCAGTACTTC

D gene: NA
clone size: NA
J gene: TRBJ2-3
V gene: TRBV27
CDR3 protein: CASSLGYGGADTQYF
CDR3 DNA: TGTGCCAGCAGTTTAGGGTACGGAGGGGCAGATACGCAGTATTTT

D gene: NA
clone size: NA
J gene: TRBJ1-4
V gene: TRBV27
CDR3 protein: CASTTDGRVMEKLFF
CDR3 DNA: TGTGCCAGCACCACGGACGGCAGGGTGATGGAAAAACTGTTTTTT

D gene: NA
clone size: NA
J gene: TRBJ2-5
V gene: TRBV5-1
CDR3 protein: CASSPGLQPREETQYF
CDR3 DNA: TGCGCCAGCAGCCCGGGACTGCAACCCCGAGAGGAGACCCAGTACTTC

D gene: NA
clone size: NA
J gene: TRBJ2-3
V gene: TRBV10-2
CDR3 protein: CASSRTGTASTDTQYF
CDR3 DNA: TGCGCCAGCAGCAGGACCGGGACTGCTAGCACAGATACGCAGTATTTT

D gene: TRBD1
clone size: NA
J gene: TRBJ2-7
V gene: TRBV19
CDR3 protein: CASSLRDSETYEQYF
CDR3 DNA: TGTGCCAGTAGTCTTCGGGACAGTGAGACCTACGAGCAGTACTTC

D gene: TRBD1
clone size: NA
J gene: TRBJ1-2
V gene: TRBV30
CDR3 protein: CAWKGQGNLPYGYTF
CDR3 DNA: TGTGCCTGGAAGGGACAGGGGAACCTCCCCTATGGCTACACCTTC

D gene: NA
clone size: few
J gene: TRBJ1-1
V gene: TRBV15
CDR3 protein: CATSRKQSEAFF
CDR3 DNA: TGTGCCACCAGCAGAAAACAGAGTGAAGCTTTCTTT

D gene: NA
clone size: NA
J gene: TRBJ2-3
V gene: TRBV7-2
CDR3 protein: CASSSISTGTQYF
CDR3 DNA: TGTGCCAGCAGTTCTATCAGTACGGGTACGCAGTATTTT

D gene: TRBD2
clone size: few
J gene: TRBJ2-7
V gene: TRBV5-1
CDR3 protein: CASSRGGGQTYEQYF
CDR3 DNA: TGCGCCAGCAGTCGCGGGGGGGGCCAGACCTACGAGCAGTACTTC

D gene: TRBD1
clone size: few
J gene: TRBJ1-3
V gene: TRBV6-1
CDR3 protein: CASSDRGYGNTIYF
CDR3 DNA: TGTGCCAGCAGTGACAGGGGGTATGGAAACACCATATATTTT

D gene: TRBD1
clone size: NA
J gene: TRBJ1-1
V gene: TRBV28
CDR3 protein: CASSLPGQGAWVNTEAFF
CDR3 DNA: TGTGCCAGCAGTCTCCCGGGACAGGGGGCATGGGTGAACACTGAAGCTTTCTTT

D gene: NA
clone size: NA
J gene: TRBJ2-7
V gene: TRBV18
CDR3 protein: CASSPPEQGRFYEQYF
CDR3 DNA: TGTGCCAGCTCACCACCGGAACAGGGGAGGTTCTACGAGCAGTACTTC

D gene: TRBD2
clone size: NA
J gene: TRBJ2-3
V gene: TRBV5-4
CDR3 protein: CASSLDRGVTDTQYF
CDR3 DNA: TGTGCCAGCAGCTTGGATCGGGGGGTCACAGATACGCAGTATTTT

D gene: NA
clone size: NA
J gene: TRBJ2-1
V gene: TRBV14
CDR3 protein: CASSQDNIPGKFF
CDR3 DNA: TGTGCCAGCAGCCAAGATAACATCCCAGGGAAGTTCTTC

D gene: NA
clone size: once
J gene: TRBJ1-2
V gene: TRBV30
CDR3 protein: CAWSASSYGYTF
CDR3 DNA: TGTGCCTGGAGTGCCTCGAGCTATGGCTACACCTTC

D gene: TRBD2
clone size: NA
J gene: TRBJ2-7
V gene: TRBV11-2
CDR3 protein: CASSPGGAIPFEQYF
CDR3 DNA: TGTGCCAGCAGCCCCGGGGGGGCAATACCCTTCGAGCAGTACTTC

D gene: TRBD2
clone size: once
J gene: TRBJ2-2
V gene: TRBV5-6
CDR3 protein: CASSLEWPSGGITGELFF
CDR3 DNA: TGTGCCAGCAGCTTGGAGTGGCCTAGCGGGGGAATCACCGGGGAGCTGTTTTTT

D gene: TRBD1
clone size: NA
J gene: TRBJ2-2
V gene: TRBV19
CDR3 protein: CASSGRDRGPTGELFF
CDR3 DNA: TGTGCCAGTAGCGGGAGGGACAGGGGGCCCACCGGGGAGCTGTTTTTT

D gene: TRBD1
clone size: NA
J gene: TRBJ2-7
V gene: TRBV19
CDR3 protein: CASRGQGAFDYEQYF
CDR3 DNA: TGTGCCAGTAGGGGACAGGGGGCTTTCGACTACGAGCAGTACTTC

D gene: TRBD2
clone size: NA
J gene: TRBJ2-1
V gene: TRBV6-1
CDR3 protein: CASSDSTSGNVGEQFF
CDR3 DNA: TGTGCCAGCAGTGATTCAACTAGCGGGAATGTCGGGGAGCAGTTCTTC

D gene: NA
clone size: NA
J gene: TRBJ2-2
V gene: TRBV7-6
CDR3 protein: CASSFTGLNTGELFF
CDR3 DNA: TGTGCCAGCAGCTTTACAGGGCTGAACACCGGGGAGCTGTTTTTT

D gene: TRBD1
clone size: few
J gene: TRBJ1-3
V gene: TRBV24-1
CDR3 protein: CATAPGQGRNTIYF
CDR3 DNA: TGTGCCACCGCCCCCGGACAGGGGAGGAACACCATATATTTT

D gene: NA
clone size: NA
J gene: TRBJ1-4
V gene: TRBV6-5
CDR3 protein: CASKQGNEKLFF
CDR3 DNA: TGTGCCAGCAAGCAGGGGAATGAAAAACTGTTTTTT

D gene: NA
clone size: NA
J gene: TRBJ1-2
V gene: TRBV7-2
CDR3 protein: CASSTQGTNYGYTF
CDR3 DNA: TGTGCCAGCAGCACCCAGGGGACTAACTATGGCTACACCTTC

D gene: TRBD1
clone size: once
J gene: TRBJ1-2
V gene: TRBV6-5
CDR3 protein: CASRSQGAGGYTF
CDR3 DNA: TGTGCCAGCAGGTCCCAGGGGGCGGGTGGCTACACCTTC

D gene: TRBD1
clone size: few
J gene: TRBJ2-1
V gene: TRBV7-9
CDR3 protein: CASRRGQGRDEQFF
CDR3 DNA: TGTGCCAGCAGGCGGGGACAGGGGAGAGATGAGCAGTTCTTC

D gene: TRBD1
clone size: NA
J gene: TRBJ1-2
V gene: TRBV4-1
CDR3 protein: CASSQASGTGGSNYGYTF
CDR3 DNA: TGCGCCAGCAGCCAAGCATCCGGGACAGGAGGTTCTAACTATGGCTACACCTTC

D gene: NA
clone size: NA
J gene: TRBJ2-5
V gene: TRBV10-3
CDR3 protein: CAISESKMRGEETQYF
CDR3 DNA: TGTGCCATCAGTGAGTCGAAGATGCGGGGAGAAGAGACCCAGTACTTC

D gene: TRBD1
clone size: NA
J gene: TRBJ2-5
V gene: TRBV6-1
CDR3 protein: CASSEPGQGLETQYF
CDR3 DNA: TGTGCCAGCAGTGAGCCGGGACAGGGATTGGAGACCCAGTACTTC

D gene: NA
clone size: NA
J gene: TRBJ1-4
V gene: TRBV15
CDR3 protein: CATSRDLMATNEKLFF
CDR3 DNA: TGTGCCACCAGCAGAGATCTAATGGCAACTAATGAAAAACTGTTTTTT

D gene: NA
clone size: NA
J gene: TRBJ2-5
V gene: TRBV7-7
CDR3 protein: CASSLDVTRTQYF
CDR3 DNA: TGTGCTAGCAGCTTAGATGTGACTCGGACCCAGTACTTC

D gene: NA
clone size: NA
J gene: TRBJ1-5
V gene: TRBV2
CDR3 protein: CASTSDGERPQHF
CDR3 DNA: TGTGCCAGCACCTCGGACGGGGAGCGGCCCCAGCATTTT

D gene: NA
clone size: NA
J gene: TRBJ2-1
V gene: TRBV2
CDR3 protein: CASSTYNEQFF
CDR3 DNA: TGTGCCAGCTCTACCTACAATGAGCAGTTCTTC

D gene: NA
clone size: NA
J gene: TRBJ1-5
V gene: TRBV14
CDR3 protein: CASSLGLGQPQHF
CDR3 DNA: TGTGCCAGCAGCCTGGGGCTCGGACAGCCCCAGCATTTT

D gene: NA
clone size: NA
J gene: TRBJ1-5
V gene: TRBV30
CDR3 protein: CAWSEGLLSNQPQHF
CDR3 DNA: TGTGCCTGGAGTGAGGGACTCCTATCCAATCAGCCCCAGCATTTT

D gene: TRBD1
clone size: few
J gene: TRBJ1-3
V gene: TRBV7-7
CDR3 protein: CASSFPRDRGLGNTIYF
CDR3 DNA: TGTGCCAGCAGCTTTCCCAGGGACAGGGGGCTCGGAAACACCATATATTTT

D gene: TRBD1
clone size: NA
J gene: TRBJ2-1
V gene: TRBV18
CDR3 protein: CASSPRTGHEQFF
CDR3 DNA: TGTGCCAGCTCACCCAGGACAGGGCATGAGCAGTTCTTC

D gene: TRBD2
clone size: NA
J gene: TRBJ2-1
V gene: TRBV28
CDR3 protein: CASSLSGAPYLEQFF
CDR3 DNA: TGTGCCAGCAGTTTAAGCGGGGCCCCATATTTGGAGCAGTTCTTC

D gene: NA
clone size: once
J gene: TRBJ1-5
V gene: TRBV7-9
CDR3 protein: CASSLGGGNQPQHF
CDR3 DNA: TGTGCCAGCAGCTTAGGGGGCGGCAATCAGCCCCAGCATTTT

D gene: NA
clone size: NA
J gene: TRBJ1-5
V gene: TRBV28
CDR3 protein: CASRPAGTAPQPQHF
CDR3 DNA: TGTGCCAGCAGGCCCGCGGGCACCGCGCCTCAGCCCCAGCATTTT

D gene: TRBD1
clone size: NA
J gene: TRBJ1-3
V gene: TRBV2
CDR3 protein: CASGRDSKISGNTIYF
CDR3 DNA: TGTGCCAGTGGCCGGGACAGTAAGATCTCTGGAAACACCATATATTTT

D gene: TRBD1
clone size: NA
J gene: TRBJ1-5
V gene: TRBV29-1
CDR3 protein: CSATGENQPQHF
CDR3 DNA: TGCAGCGCGACAGGGGAAAATCAGCCCCAGCATTTT

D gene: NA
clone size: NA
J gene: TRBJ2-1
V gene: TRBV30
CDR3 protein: CAWRSEGDEQFF
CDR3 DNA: TGTGCCTGGAGATCAGAGGGCGATGAGCAGTTCTTC

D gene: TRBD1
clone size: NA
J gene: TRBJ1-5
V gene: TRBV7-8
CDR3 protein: CASSPYRGTQPQHF
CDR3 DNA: TGTGCCAGCAGCCCTTACAGGGGAACTCAGCCCCAGCATTTT

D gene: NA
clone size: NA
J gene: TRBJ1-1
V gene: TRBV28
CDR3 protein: CASRPNNFEAFF
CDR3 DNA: TGTGCCAGCAGACCAAACAATTTTGAAGCTTTCTTT

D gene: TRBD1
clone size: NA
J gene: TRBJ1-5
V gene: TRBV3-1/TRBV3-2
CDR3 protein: CASSRAGTAGNQPQHF
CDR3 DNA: TGTGCCAGCAGCCGGGCCGGGACAGCTGGCAATCAGCCCCAGCATTTT

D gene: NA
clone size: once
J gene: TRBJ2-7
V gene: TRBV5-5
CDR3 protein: CASSRGGAGNPYEQYF
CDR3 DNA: TGTGCCAGCAGCCGTGGGGGGGCAGGGAATCCCTACGAGCAGTACTTC

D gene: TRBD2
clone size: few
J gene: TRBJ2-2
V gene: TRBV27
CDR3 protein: CASSFSGPNTGELFF
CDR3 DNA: TGTGCCAGCAGTTTTAGCGGGCCGAACACCGGGGAGCTGTTTTTT

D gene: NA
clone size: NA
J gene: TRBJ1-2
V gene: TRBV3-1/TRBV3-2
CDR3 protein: CASSQEGGLVGYTF
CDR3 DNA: TGTGCCAGCAGCCAAGAGGGGGGGCTAGTTGGCTACACCTTC

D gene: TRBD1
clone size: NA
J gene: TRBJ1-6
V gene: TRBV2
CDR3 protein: CASSPPGQGLNSPLHF
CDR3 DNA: TGTGCCAGCAGTCCGCCGGGACAGGGACTAAATTCACCCCTCCACTTT

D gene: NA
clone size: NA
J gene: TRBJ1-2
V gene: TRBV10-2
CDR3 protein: CASRRGGDGSNYGYTF
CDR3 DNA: TGCGCCAGCAGGAGGGGCGGGGACGGATCTAACTATGGCTACACCTTC

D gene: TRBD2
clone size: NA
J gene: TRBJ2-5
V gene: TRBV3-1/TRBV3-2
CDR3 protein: CASSQDLAGGQETQYF
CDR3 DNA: TGTGCCAGCAGCCAAGATCTAGCGGGGGGCCAAGAGACCCAGTACTTC

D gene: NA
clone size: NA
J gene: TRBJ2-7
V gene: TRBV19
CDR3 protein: CASSIENWRGEQYF
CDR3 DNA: TGTGCCAGTAGTATTGAGAACTGGAGAGGCGAGCAGTACTTC